The source of this T cell receptor (beta chain) is a study of early T cells in non-severe SARS-CoV-2 infection. Study-wide findings and caveats: A preference for anti-spike CD8 responses marked VDJdb matching, which missed private and CD4 specificities.

Individual cDNA molecules carried attached unique molecular identifiers. TCRdb analysed the 5' RACE reads with MiXCR anew, one entry per CDR3 protein. Here the sample spans 52,000 or so distinct CDR3 sequences, about an eighth being singletons. This clonotype turned up a few times. Its specificity is not known. The V and J ends lost 6 bases and 2 bases, in that order; junction bases with no gene match: 6. The length of the CDR3 is 15 residues. Per the germline V gene, CDR1 is MNHEY and CDR2 is SMNVEV (reference sequence). The chain employs TRBV27 and TRBJ1-2; TRBD1 agrees at 10 bases. This TCR came from an adult who was a healthcare worker with PCR-confirmed SARS-CoV-2 infection or an uninfected control (not recorded which). Sequencing was carried out using whole blood. CDR3 sequence reads: CASRQSDRGNYGYTF. CDR3 coding DNA: TGTGCCAGCAGACAGTCGGACAGGGGGAACTATGGCTACACCTTC.